This TCR beta chain was documented in a study of cytomegalovirus exposure and HLA in healthy donors. Study results and limitations: Investigators reported over 150 TCR beta chains as tied to cytomegalovirus. CMV serostatus was the only recorded immune exposure for donors.

On this clone itself: Its antigen is still unknown.

V lost 2 bases to trimming and J lost 2 bases; unmatched junction nucleotides: 4. The germline V gene has CDR1 SNHLY and CDR2 FYNNEI. CDR3 length: 15 amino acids. The PCR made use of 60 Vbeta and 13 Jbeta primers. Only in-frame clones appear in the TCRdb table, and some are missing; sequencing was by immunoSEQ multiplex PCR. The data contain just under 250,000 clones, roughly 87% of them seen just once; the ten biggest clones take up roughly 5%. The source is a woman aged 40 to 50 in good health and CMV-seropositive. The V and J genes are TRBV2 and TRBJ2-5, with 8 bases matching TRBD2. The sample consisted of PBMCs. CDR3 loop: CASSERTSRQETQYF. CDR3 nucleotide sequence: TGTGCCAGCAGTGAAAGGACTAGCCGGCAAGAGACCCAGTACTTC.